One and the same sample provided the 3 T cell receptor beta chains below, sequenced in a study of OX40 agonist ivuxolimab in advanced cancers. Sequencing was performed with immunoSEQ multiplex PCR; in TCRdb, only in-frame clones are kept and a portion is missing. The profile shows approximately 70,000 clones, approximately 90% of them singletons. The sample was CD4+ or CD8+ T cells sorted from blood, taken in a trial of the OX40 agonist ivuxolimab. These receptors were taken from an adult with an advanced solid tumor such as melanoma, head and neck, liver or kidney cancer.

J is TRBJ2-1 and V is TRBV19, with D tentatively TRBD1 or TRBD2 (5 bases each). V was cut by 5 bases and J by 1 base, with 15 bases left in between. Germline values: CDR1 LNHDA, CDR2 SQIVND (reference sequence). This CDR3 spans 16 amino acids. CDR3 sequence reads: CASSPGADFSYNEQFF. The CDR3 coding sequence is TGTGCCAGTAGTCCCGGGGCGGACTTTTCCTACAATGAGCAGTTCTTC.

This clone was detected only once. This chain joins TRBV7-9 and TRBJ1-1, with D unclear. Trimming left V 1 base short and J 1 base short, with 4 bases between. The CDR3 is made up of 13 amino acids. Germline V CDR1 and CDR2: SEHNR, FQNEAQ (reference sequence). The CDR3 DNA reads as TGTGCCAGCAGCTTAGGGCAGAACACTGAAGCTTTCTTT. This codes for CASSLGQNTEAFF.

The V and J genes are TRBV5-1 and TRBJ2-5; maybe TRBD1 (5 bases). V lost 0 bases and J lost 2, with 5 bases in between. Germline lookup yields CDR1 SGHRS and CDR2 YFSETQ. This CDR3 comprises 13 residues. CDR3 loop: CASSLGQQETQYF. The CDR3 nucleotides are TGCGCCAGCAGCTTGGGACAGCAAGAGACCCAGTACTTC.